The clone carrying this T cell receptor beta chain was seen more than once but under ten times. Its antigen remains unknown. The data stem from a study of T-cell memory formation after mild COVID-19. For the study at large: In these data, TCR clusters were largely donor specific. Study-level points and caveats: The pre-infection memory compartment contained some responding clones, suggesting cross-reactive memory joined.

The CDR3 contains 13 residues. The germline gives CDR1 LGHDT, CDR2 YNNKEL (reference sequence). Trimming removed 4 bases from V and 0 bases from J, with 7 bases in between. Using constant-segment primers, 5'RACE produced TCR alpha and TCR beta cDNA libraries carrying sample barcodes and UMIs. TCRdb analysed the 5' RACE reads with MiXCR anew, one entry per CDR3 protein. This repertoire shows 530,000 or so distinct CDR3 sequences, 15% to 20% found once; its top ten account for about 7.4%. The source of this sequence is an adult woman who had mild COVID-19 (a few samples of this study predate the infection). Cell type and time point are not known. The chain has TRBV3-1 and TRBJ2-7; no firm D call. Source material: PBMCs or a T cell subset sorted from them (not recorded which). This chain's CDR3 is CASSPTLSYEQYF. The DNA for the CDR3 is TGTGCCAGCAGCCCTACTCTCTCCTACGAGCAGTACTTC.